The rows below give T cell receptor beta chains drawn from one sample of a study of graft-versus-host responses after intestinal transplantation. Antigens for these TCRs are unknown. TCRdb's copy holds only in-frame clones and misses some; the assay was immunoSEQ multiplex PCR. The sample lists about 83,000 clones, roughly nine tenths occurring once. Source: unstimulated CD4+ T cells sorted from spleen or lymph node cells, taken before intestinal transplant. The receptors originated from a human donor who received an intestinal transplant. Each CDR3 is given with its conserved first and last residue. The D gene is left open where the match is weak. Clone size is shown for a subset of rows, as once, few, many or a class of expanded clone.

CSASGNYEQYF	TGCAGTGCTTCAGGGAACTACGAGCAGTACTTC	TRBV20-1	TRBJ2-7	NA	NA
CASRRTPEQFF	TGTGCCAGCAGAAGGACACCAGAGCAGTTCTTC	TRBV28	TRBJ2-1	NA	NA
CASSNWIAGAFF	TGTGCCAGTAGTAATTGGATAGCTGGAGCTTTCTTT	TRBV19	TRBJ1-1	NA	NA
CASSTRDRVGYTF	TGTGCCAGCAGTACCCGGGACAGGGTAGGCTACACCTTC	TRBV27	TRBJ1-2	TRBD1	NA
CASSYAGGIEKLFF	TGTGCCAGCAGTTACGCGGGAGGGATAGAAAAACTGTTTTTT	TRBV6-6	TRBJ1-4	NA	NA
CASSPLNSGNTIYF	TGTGCCAGCAGCCCTTTAAACTCTGGAAACACCATATATTTT	TRBV7-9	TRBJ1-3	NA	NA
CASSQLAGVIGELFF	TGTGCCAGCAGCCAGCTAGCGGGAGTGATCGGGGAGCTGTTTTTT	TRBV6-5	TRBJ2-2	TRBD2	NA
CASSPGLRRDQETQYF	TGTGCCAGCAGCCCCGGGCTGAGGAGGGACCAAGAGACCCAGTACTTC	TRBV9	TRBJ2-5	NA	NA
CASSAGTADNSPLHF	TGCGCCAGCTCGGCCGGGACTGCCGATAATTCACCCCTCCACTTT	TRBV5-1	TRBJ1-6	NA	NA
CASRAGYNEQFF	TGTGCCAGCAGGGCGGGCTACAATGAGCAGTTCTTC	TRBV2	TRBJ2-1	NA	NA
CARTSGTGNSYNSPLHF	TGTGCCCGCACCTCCGGGACAGGGAACTCCTATAATTCACCCCTCCACTTT	TRBV30	TRBJ1-6	TRBD1	NA
CASSESLWTQYF	TGTGCCAGCAGTGAGTCTCTTTGGACCCAGTACTTC	TRBV6-4	TRBJ2-5	NA	NA
CASRPTGTASYEQYF	TGCGCCAGCAGGCCTACCGGGACAGCCTCCTACGAGCAGTACTTC	TRBV4-1	TRBJ2-7	TRBD1	NA
CASSVTGGWDTIYF	TGTGCCAGCAGCGTGACAGGGGGTTGGGACACCATATATTTT	TRBV9	TRBJ1-3	TRBD1	NA
CAWSIGVQSLRETQYF	TGTGCCTGGAGCATCGGGGTACAGAGCCTTCGAGAGACCCAGTACTTC	TRBV30	TRBJ2-5	NA	NA
CASSDPPGAGTDTQYF	TGTGCCAGCAGTGACCCCCCGGGAGCCGGAACAGATACGCAGTATTTT	TRBV6-4	TRBJ2-3	NA	NA
CARPRGSGELFF	TGTGCCCGCCCCAGGGGTTCCGGGGAGCTGTTTTTT	TRBV28	TRBJ2-2	NA	NA
CASSLTGGAGTEAFF	TGTGCCAGCAGTTTAACAGGGGGCGCGGGCACTGAAGCTTTCTTT	TRBV5-6	TRBJ1-1	TRBD1	NA
CASSGLSELNTGELFF	TGTGCCAGCAGCGGGTTATCGGAGCTTAACACCGGGGAGCTGTTTTTT	TRBV7-9	TRBJ2-2	NA	NA
CASSFGVQGSQPQHF	TGTGCCAGCAGCTTTGGCGTACAGGGGAGTCAGCCCCAGCATTTT	TRBV5-6	TRBJ1-5	TRBD1	NA
CASSPSRGSNQPQHF	TGTGCCAGCAGCCCATCTAGGGGGAGCAATCAGCCCCAGCATTTT	TRBV6-5	TRBJ1-5	NA	NA
CASSRQGAPNRAHAEQYF	TGTGCCAGCAGCAGACAGGGGGCGCCGAATCGGGCCCATGCCGAGCAGTACTTC	TRBV5-8	TRBJ2-7	TRBD1	once
CASSVGISLAGGGPYNEQFF	TGTGCCAGCAGCGTAGGAATCTCGCTAGCGGGAGGGGGGCCCTACAATGAGCAGTTCTTC	TRBV9	TRBJ2-1	TRBD2	NA
CASSYSREPNQPQHF	TGTGCCAGCAGTTACTCGAGAGAGCCTAATCAGCCCCAGCATTTT	TRBV6-6	TRBJ1-5	NA	NA
CAWSPRGGAGYTF	TGTGCCTGGTCCCCTAGGGGGGGCGCCGGCTACACCTTC	TRBV30	TRBJ1-2	NA	NA
CASSSGTGVEAFF	TGTGCCAGCAGTTCGGGGACAGGAGTTGAAGCTTTCTTT	TRBV6-5	TRBJ1-1	TRBD1	NA